This TCR beta chain stems from a study of shared clonotypes between healthy human individuals (dated by TCRdb to between 2020 and 2021). With respect to the entire study: The cohort included a few men and a couple of women between 18 and 49 years of age. Per donor, three plates each were used for CD4 naive and CD4 memory, two for CD8 naive, and one for CD8 memory. The study deeply sequenced blood TCR repertoires of about 5 healthy adults to estimate repertoire size and the extent of clonotype sharing between individuals. To increase sequencing depth and limit assay-specific biases, different laboratories used diverse techniques to prepare libraries and sequence TCR repertoires. Between about 0.8 and 9 billion PBMCs per donor were obtained by leukapheresis.

Healthy HIV-negative adults with no recently reported acute infections or vaccinations were included as donors. Every donor was a Caucasian adult living in Nashville, Tennessee, USA. CD4+ T cells were enriched through magnetic negative selection, after which naive cells were positively selected on CD45RA and the remaining negative fraction served as the memory subset. After blood collection by leukapheresis, PBMCs were isolated using Ficoll-Histopaque density gradient centrifugation and then cryopreserved in the vapor phase of liquid nitrogen. Purity and quantity of every magnetically sorted T cell population were checked by analytical flow cytometry. Genomic DNA was isolated from every sorted fraction and measured by UV absorbance on a Nanodrop 2000c. Using the deep immunoSEQ assay, TCR CDR3 regions were amplified from genomic DNA by multiplex PCR. Genomic DNA extracted from each cell subset was distributed evenly over all wells of several immunoSEQ 96-well plates, and each plate served as one replicate. For sorted subsets, around 200 ng genomic DNA, equal to some 30,000 T cell genomes, was loaded into each replicate PCR. The purified libraries were quantified using a Qubit 3.0 fluorometer, sized with a Bioanalyzer 2100, and then quantified again using the KAPA Library Quantification kit. Every immunoSEQ 96-well plate was sequenced on a separate single-read 150-cycle Illumina NextSeq 550 flow cell. The paper's data handling went like this. Because only junctional sequences without quality scores were contained in the immunoSEQ output, filtering matching that applied to full-length reads could not be performed. Sequences were annotated with PyIR, a Python wrapper for IgBLAST v1.9, and V/J genes and CDR3 were assigned using IMGT germline references. Reads were filtered out if the reads had weak V/J assignments (E-value above 1e-6), no CDR3, stop codons, out-of-frame junctions, or ambiguous translated residues. V3J clonotypes were defined as sequences sharing an identical inferred V gene, J gene, and CDR3 amino acid sequence. Percentage overlap between repertoires was calculated by dividing the number of shared unique clonotypes by the size of the smaller repertoire. Three approaches were used to assess repertoire richness: RTK rarefaction, the Chao1 estimator, and Recon v2.1 estimates of unobserved clonotypes. Generation probabilities for all TCRbeta clonotypes obtained by the gDNA method from a handful of donors were computed using OLGA. As stored in TCRdb, this immuneACCESS dataset retains in-frame rearrangements with V and J assigned. A fraction of the clones does not appear; measured against another copy, unresolved V genes explain less than half of the discrepancy, and the remainder lacks a known reason. Clonal size and the V and J genes are those of that table, whereas D and trimming came from the DNA. The sample table holds 600,000 to 800,000 clones, of which about two thirds were seen once. Together, the top ten hold more than 1.5% of the sample.

The paper's findings and limits, for the study overall: Even with the large sequencing depth, rarefaction of the sorted-subset datasets indicated that sequencing was incomplete. Larger estimated clonotype richness was generally found for naive subsets than for memory subsets. Sampling was restricted to blood, and TCR repertoires in tissues likely differ from the TCR repertoires found in blood. Because the study included only a small number of donors, the genetic and exposure-history diversity represented was limited. Across four donors, roughly 5% of naive CD4, roughly 3.4% of naive CD8, 2.3% of memory CD4, and roughly 0.4% of memory CD8 clonotypes were shared. Based on pairwise subsampling, the degree of clonotype sharing among donors was expected to be affected by sequencing depth. Compared with non-shared clonotypes, clonotypes shared by all four sorted-subset donors had higher generation probabilities.

The CDR3 runs 13 residues from the cysteine to the phenylalanine. Only the CDR3 part of the read is kept: 39 bases, read in frame from the first base. Trimming takes 7 bases off V and 5 bases off J; junction bases not matched to a gene: 8. Sequences SQVTM (CDR1) and ANQGSEA (CDR2) are obtained from the germline V gene. To note about this clone: The clone's antigen remains unknown. No quality values exist for individual bases; no much larger clone is one base distant.

Sequenced sample: memory CD4+ T cells sorted from blood. The cell subset or site tag for this specimen amounts to: CD45RA-negative fraction. The sequence derives from a woman in her thirties in good health. The sequence joins TRBV29-1 to TRBJ2-5, with 9 bases in between that match TRBD1. At the DNA level, the sequence is TGCAGCGCCTACAGGGGGCCGCGGGAGACCCAGTACTTC. The encoded protein is CSAYRGPRETQYF.